This TCR beta chain derives from a study of monozygotic twins with inflammatory bowel disease. Regarding the study as a whole: Twins with IBD had fewer clonotypes in common with others than healthy twins, particularly during disease activity. Repertoire similarity did not separate concordant from discordant twins, possibly from limited power.

Note on this clonotype: The antigen is undetermined.

Each TCR library consumed around 3.5 ug of total RNA. Each CDR3 protein gets one entry in TCRdb, which reprocessed the 5' RACE reads and gives no DNA. This sample's table reports more than 350,000 distinct CDR3 sequences. The CDR3 has 16 amino acids. Germline V lookup: CDR1 MNHEY, CDR2 SVGAGI. This chain uses TRBV6-5 with TRBJ2-5; as DNA is missing, the TRBD2 call by TCRdb cannot be tested. The specimen sequenced was blood. The clonotype comes from a human donor with ulcerative colitis or Crohn's disease, or a healthy co-twin of an affected twin (not recorded which). This chain's CDR3 is CASSYGGSSGEGTQYF.